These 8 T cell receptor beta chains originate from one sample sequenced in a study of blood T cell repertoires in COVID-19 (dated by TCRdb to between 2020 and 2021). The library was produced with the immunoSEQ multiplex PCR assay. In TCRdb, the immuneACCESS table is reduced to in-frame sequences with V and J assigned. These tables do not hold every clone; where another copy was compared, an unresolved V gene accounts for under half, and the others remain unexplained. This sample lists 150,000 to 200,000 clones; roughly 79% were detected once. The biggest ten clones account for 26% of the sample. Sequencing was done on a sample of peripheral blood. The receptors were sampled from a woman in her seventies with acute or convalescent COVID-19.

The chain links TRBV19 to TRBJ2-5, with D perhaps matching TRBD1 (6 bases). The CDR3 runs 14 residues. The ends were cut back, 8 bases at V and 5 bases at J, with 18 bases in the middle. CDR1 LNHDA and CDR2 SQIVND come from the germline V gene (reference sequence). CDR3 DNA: TGTGCCAGTTCGCATTATTCAGGGGACGAGACCCAGTACTTC. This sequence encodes CASSHYSGDETQYF.

CDR3 loop: CASSLPQASSYEQYF. The CDR3 DNA follows: TGCGCCAGCAGCTTGCCCCAGGCTTCGTCCTACGAGCAGTACTTC. The chain couples TRBV5-1 to TRBJ2-7; no firm D call. The CDR3 is 15 residues long. Germline V gene lookup returns CDR1 SGHRS and CDR2 YFSETQ. V dropped 1 base and J dropped 1 base, with 12 bases sitting between them.

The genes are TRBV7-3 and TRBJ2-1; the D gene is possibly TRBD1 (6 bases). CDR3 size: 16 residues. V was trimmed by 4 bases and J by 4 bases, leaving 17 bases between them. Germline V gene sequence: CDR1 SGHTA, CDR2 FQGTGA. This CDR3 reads CASSSTTGRQYNEQFF. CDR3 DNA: TGTGCCAGCAGCTCAACAACAGGGAGACAATACAATGAGCAGTTCTTC. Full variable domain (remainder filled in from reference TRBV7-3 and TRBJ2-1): GAGVSQTPSNKVTEKGKYVELRCDPISGHTALYWYRQSLGQGPEFLIYFQGTGAADDSGLPNDRFFAVRPEGSVSTLKIQRTERGDSAVYLCASSSTTGRQYNEQFFGPGTRLTVL.

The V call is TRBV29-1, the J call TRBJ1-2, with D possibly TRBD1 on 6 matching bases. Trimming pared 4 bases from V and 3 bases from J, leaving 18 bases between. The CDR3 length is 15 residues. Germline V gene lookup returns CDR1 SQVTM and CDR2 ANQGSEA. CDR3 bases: TGCAGCGTTGCCAGAAACCCAGGGGCGGACTATGGCTACACCTTC. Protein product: CSVARNPGADYGYTF.

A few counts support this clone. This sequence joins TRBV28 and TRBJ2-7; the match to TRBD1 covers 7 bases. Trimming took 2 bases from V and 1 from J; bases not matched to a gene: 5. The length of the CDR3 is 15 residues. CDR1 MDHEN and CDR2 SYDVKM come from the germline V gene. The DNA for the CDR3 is TGTGCCAGCAGTTTAGGGGACAGCCGATCCTACGAGCAGTACTTC. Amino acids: CASSLGDSRSYEQYF. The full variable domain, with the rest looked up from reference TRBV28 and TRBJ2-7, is DVKVTQSSRYLVKRTGEKVFLECVQDMDHENMFWYRQDPGLGLRLIYFSYDVKMKEKGDIPEGYSVSREKKERFSLILESASTNQTSMYLCASSLGDSRSYEQYFGPGTRLTVT.

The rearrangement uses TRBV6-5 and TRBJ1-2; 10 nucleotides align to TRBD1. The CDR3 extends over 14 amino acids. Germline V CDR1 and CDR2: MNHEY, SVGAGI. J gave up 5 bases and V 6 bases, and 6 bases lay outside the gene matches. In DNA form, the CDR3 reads TGTGCCAGCAGCGTGGACAGGGGGAAGTATGGCTACACCTTC. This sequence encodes CASSVDRGKYGYTF.

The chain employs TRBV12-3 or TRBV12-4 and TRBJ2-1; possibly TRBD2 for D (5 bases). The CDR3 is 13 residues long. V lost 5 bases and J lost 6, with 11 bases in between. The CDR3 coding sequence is TGTGCCAGCAGTCCCGCAGCGGTCAATGAGCAGTTCTTC. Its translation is CASSPAAVNEQFF.

CDR3 protein: CASSYALAQSYNEQFF. The CDR3 nucleotides are TGTGCCAGCAGTTACGCACTAGCACAGTCCTACAATGAGCAGTTCTTC. The chain employs TRBV6-5 and TRBJ2-1; possibly TRBD2 for D (6 bases). The CDR3 has 16 residues. Germline lookup yields CDR1 MNHEY and CDR2 SVGAGI. V was trimmed by 2 bases and J by 1 base, leaving 12 bases between them.